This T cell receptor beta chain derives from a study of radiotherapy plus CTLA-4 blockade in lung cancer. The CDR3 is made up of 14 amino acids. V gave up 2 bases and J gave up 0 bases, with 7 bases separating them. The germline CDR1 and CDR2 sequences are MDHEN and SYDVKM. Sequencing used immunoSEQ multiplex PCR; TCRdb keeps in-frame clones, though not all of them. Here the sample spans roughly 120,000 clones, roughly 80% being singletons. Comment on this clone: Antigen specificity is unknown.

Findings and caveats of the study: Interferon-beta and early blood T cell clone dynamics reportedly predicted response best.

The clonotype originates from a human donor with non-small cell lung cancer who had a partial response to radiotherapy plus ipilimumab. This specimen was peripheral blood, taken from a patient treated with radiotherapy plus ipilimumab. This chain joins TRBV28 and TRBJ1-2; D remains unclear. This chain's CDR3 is CASSLAAPNYGYTF. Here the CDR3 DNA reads TGTGCCAGCAGTTTAGCGGCTCCTAACTATGGCTACACCTTC.